This T cell receptor beta chain was retrieved from a study of blood T cells in healthy people across ages. A second PCR, run for roughly 6 to 11 cycles, used a sample-barcoded 5' primer plus a J-beta primer mix. Each CDR3 protein gets one entry after TCRdb re-called the 5' RACE reads with MiXCR. The sample lists 1.5 million to 1.8 million distinct CDR3 sequences, 42% occurring once. Trimming removed 3 bases from V and 4 bases from J, with 12 bases in between. This CDR3 contains 14 residues. The V gene's germline CDR1 is LNHNV and CDR2 YYDKDF (reference sequence). The V gene is TRBV15, the J gene TRBJ1-2; D is unclear. The sample was blood. This receptor was taken from a woman aged 18-29 years in good health. The CDR3 coding sequence is TGTGCCACCAGCAGGGACGGATACCCCTATGGCTACACCTTC. This sequence encodes CATSRDGYPYGYTF.